The entry below gives a single TCR beta chain sequence along with its context. Its cognate antigen has yet to be identified. It has no much larger one-base neighbor in the sample; base qualities were not kept. This sample was included in a study of cytomegalovirus exposure and HLA in healthy donors (dated by TCRdb to about 2017). About the investigation overall: A later analysis indicated that the 120 or so validation repertoires were generated on the platform also employed for the 600 to 750 repertoires of the first cohort. The study was designed to test whether signatures of past pathogen exposure could be identified by cataloging public T cell receptors. To predict cytomegalovirus infection status, the study combined high-throughput TCR immunosequencing, statistical association of individual TCRs with disease status, and machine learning. Along with the approximately 620-subject first cohort, a separate validation cohort of approximately 110 different subjects was used.

Here is what the overall study found, with its caveats: Across donors, most TCR sequences were observed very rarely, whereas some public TCRs were present in many individuals. The authors suggested that the approach could potentially be generalized to other disease states and immunological phenotypes. The classifier was reported to diagnose cytomegalovirus status with high specificity and sensitivity in both the original cohort and the validation cohort. A few of the identified cytomegalovirus-associated TCR beta chains were confirmed in vitro to be specific for cytomegalovirus antigens. Of the cluster scores, approximately 95% were above 0 in a later analysis, which found that TCRs clustered in the first cohort also tended to co-occur in the 95 to 150 validation repertoires. The study gave a list of more than 150 TCR beta chains associated with cytomegalovirus. A later analysis had no HLA typing for the validation cohort, so co-occurrence there was scored across all 110 or so repertoires.

Between the V and J ends, shortened by 4 bases and 5 bases respectively, the junction contains 16 bases. The CDR3 has 14 amino acids, counting the end cysteine and phenylalanine. Of all the DNA, just the CDR3 is kept, 42 bases in frame from base 1. CDR1 and CDR2, looked up from the germline V gene, are SGHRS and YFSETQ. Donors formed part of the validation cohort, which comprised 120 subjects and was distinct from the first cohort of under 850 subjects. Preparation of the library involved the immunoSEQ multiplex PCR assay. The original methods were these. A statistical classification framework was developed to diagnose cytomegalovirus status using the catalog of TCR beta chain sequences. TCRdb holds this immuneACCESS table with in-frame rearrangements only. Some clones are missing; in checked studies, unresolved V genes explain under half, and the rest has no known cause. V and J calls and clone size are given by that table; D and trimming were obtained from the DNA. The sample table lists over 150,000 clones, roughly nine tenths of them with a count of one. The ten most abundant clones make up 4.5% to 7% of the sample.

The origin of this receptor is a woman aged 30 to 39 in good health and CMV-seronegative. Sequenced: PBMCs. The chain joins TRBV5-1 to TRBJ2-7; the best D guess is TRBD1, with 6 bases matching. The nucleotides read TGCGCCAGCAGCCGTAGGGCCAGGGGCCACGAGCAGTACTTC. Its product reads: CASSRRARGHEQYF.